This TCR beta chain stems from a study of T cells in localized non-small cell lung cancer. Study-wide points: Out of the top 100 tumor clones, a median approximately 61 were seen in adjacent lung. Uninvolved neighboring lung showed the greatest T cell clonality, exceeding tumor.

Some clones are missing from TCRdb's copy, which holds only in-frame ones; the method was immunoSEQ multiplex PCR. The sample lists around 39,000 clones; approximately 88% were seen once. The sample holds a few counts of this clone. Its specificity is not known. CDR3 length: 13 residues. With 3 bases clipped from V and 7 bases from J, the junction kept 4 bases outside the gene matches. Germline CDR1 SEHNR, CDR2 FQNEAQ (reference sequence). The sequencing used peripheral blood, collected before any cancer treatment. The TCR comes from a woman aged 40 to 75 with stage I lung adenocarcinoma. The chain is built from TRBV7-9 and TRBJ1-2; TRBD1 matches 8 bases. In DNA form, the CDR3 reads TGTGCCAGCAGCTTGGACAGGGCTAGTGGCTACACCTTC. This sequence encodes CASSLDRASGYTF.